This T cell receptor beta chain derives from a study of vaccination effects on CD4 cells after COVID-19. Study-level results: The vaccine-induced clones of healthy vaccinees included only 1 of 255 that cross-reacted with common cold coronaviruses.

ViraFEST assay sequencing came after antigen-specific CD4+ T cells were expanded with viral peptide pools. Isolating CD4+ T cells followed about 10 days of culture. Subjects were given two BNT162b2 or mRNA-1273 vaccine doses. No vaccinee had earlier SARS-CoV-2 infection, and nucleocapsid antibodies were negative. This table comes from immunoSEQ multiplex PCR, and its TCRdb copy is limited to in-frame clones, with some not included. Of fewer than 40,000 clones in the sample, about 80% were seen once. The CDR3 spans 19 residues. J lost 0 bases, V lost 2 bases, and 10 bases had no gene match. Germline lookup yields CDR1 SGHDT and CDR2 YYEEEE. Turning to this clone: Its matching antigen is unknown.

The chain couples TRBV5-6 to TRBJ2-3; 12 bases are shared with TRBD2. Sequenced material: CD4+ T cells from PBMCs cultured with HCoV-NL63 spike peptides, taken after COVID-19 vaccination. The clonotype comes from a human donor who received a COVID-19 vaccine. Some clones in this sample may be carry-over from other donors' samples. The CDR3: CASSFRTSGAGTSTDTQYF. DNA of the CDR3: TGTGCCAGCAGCTTCCGGACTAGCGGGGCGGGCACTAGCACAGATACGCAGTATTTT. The full variable domain, its missing parts supplied by reference TRBV5-6 and TRBJ2-3, is DAGVTQSPTHLIKTRGQQVTLRCSPKSGHDTVSWYQQALGQGPQFIFQYYEEEERQRGNFPDRFSGHQFPNYSSELNVNALLLGDSALYLCASSFRTSGAGTSTDTQYFGPGTRLTVL.